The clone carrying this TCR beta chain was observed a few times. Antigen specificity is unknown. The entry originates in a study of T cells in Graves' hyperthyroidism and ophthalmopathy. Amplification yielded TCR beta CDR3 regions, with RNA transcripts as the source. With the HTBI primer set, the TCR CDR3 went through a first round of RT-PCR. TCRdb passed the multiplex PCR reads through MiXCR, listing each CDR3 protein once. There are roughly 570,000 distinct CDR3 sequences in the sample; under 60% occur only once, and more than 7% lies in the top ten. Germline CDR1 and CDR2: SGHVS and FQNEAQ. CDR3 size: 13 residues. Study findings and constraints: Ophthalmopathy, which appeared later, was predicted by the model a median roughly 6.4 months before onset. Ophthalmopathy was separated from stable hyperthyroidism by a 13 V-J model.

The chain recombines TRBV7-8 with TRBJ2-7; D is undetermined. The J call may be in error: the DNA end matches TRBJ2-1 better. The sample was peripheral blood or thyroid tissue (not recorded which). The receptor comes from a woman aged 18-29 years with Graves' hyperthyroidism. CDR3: CASSLEKWNEQFF. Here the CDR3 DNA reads TGTGCCAGCAGCTTAGAGAAATGGAATGAGCAGTTCTTC.